These 14 T cell receptor beta chains share one sample of origin, sequenced in a study of T cells in Graves' hyperthyroidism and ophthalmopathy. Amplified regions were TCR beta CDR3 sequences from RNA transcripts. The TCR CDR3 first-round RT-PCR relied on the HTBI primer set. TCRdb reprocessed the multiplex PCR reads with MiXCR, giving one entry per CDR3 protein. In the table there are about 260,000 distinct CDR3 sequences, 16% of which are singletons. The source material was blood. The receptors derive from a woman under 30 with Graves' ophthalmopathy.

There are many counts of this clonotype. The V call is TRBV9, the J call TRBJ1-3; tentative D call: TRBD1 (5 bases). This CDR3 has 17 residues. Germline-derived CDR1 and CDR2 are SGDLS and YYNGEE. The ends were cut back, 3 bases at V and 0 bases at J, with 16 bases in the middle. CDR3 sequence reads: CASSDLAGTFSGNTIYF. Written as DNA, the CDR3 is TGTGCCAGCAGCGATCTTGCCGGGACCTTCTCTGGAAACACCATATATTTT.

This clonotype was found many times. The chain recombines TRBV24-1 with TRBJ2-2, with a weak D call TRBD1 (5 bases). The V and J ends lost 3 bases and 1 base respectively, with 17 bases between them. The CDR3 extends over 18 amino acids. Germline V gene data show CDR1 as KGHDR and CDR2 as SFDVKD. This chain's CDR3 is CATSDRRSGQLNTGELFF. The CDR3 DNA follows: TGTGCCACCAGTGATCGTAGATCAGGGCAGCTGAACACCGGGGAGCTGTTTTTT.

V and J are TRBV7-3 and TRBJ2-3; possibly TRBD2 for D (6 bases). In germline, CDR1 is SGHTA, CDR2 FQGTGA. V lost 5 bases to trimming and J lost 2 bases, with 11 bases between them. The length of the CDR3 is 14 residues. DNA of the CDR3: TGTGCCAGCAGCCTTAGCGGCCACACAGATACGCAGTATTTT. Its translation is CASSLSGHTDTQYF. Using reference TRBV7-3 and TRBJ2-3 for the parts outside the CDR3, the full variable domain is GAGVSQTPSNKVTEKGKYVELRCDPISGHTALYWYRQSLGQGPEFLIYFQGTGAADDSGLPNDRFFAVRPEGSVSTLKIQRTERGDSAVYLCASSLSGHTDTQYFGPGTRLTVL.

Comments on this clonotype: Because it lacks the conserved phenylalanine or tryptophan at the end, this CDR3 is likely a read error. Because the CDR3's place on the DNA is in doubt, the DNA is left out and the CDR3 is given as listed by TCRdb. CDR3 loop: CASSYGQNYGHTL. The rearrangement uses TRBV28 and TRBJ1-2; the DNA was not used to check the table's D call, TRBD1. The CDR3 is 13 residues long, ends included. Germline CDR1 MDHEN, CDR2 SYDVKM.

This clonotype was observed at least ten times. The rearrangement links TRBV6-6 to TRBJ1-1; 7 bases map to TRBD1. CDR3 size: 15 residues. The trim removed 2 bases at V and 4 bases at J, leaving 7 bases unmatched. CDR1 and CDR2 from the germline V gene are MNHNY and SVGAGI (reference sequence). CDR3 sequence: CASSYDVRGGTEAFF. The CDR3 nucleotides read TGTGCCAGCAGTTACGACGTCAGGGGGGGCACTGAAGCTTTCTTT.

This clonotype appeared many times. This sequence joins TRBV7-9 and TRBJ2-7; 8 bases map to TRBD2. V was clipped by 5 bases and J by 4 bases; unmatched bases: 10. CDR3 length equals 15 residues. Germline CDR1 is SEHNR and CDR2 is FQNEAQ (reference sequence). Here the CDR3 reads CASSSGRNPTYEQYF. CDR3 DNA: TGTGCCAGCAGCAGCGGGAGAAACCCCACATACGAGCAGTACTTC.

This clonotype was detected ten times or more. This chain joins TRBV9 and TRBJ1-1; possible D gene TRBD1, 6 bases. The V end lost 3 bases, the J end lost 0 bases, and 15 bases lay between the germline ends. CDR1 SGDLS and CDR2 YYNGEE come from the germline V gene. CDR3 length: 16 residues. The CDR3 sequence is CASSEDPGALNTEAFF. CDR3 DNA: TGTGCCAGCAGCGAGGACCCAGGGGCTTTGAACACTGAAGCTTTCTTT.

This CDR3 reads CASSDDRGRETQYF. Written as DNA, the CDR3 is TGTGCCAGCAGTGACGACAGGGGAAGGGAGACCCAGTACTTC. The chain links TRBV6-2 or TRBV6-3 to TRBJ2-5; 8 nucleotides line up with TRBD1. Germline V gene data show CDR1 as MNHEY and CDR2 as SVGEGT. CDR3 size: 14 residues. V gave up 5 bases and J gave up 5 bases; unmatched junction bases: 7.

The CDR3 coding sequence is TGTGCCAGCCGAGTGAGAGGGAGGGCCTACGAGCAGTACTTC. This sequence encodes CASRVRGRAYEQYF. The chain links TRBV7-3 to TRBJ2-7, with TRBD2 identical over 7 bases. The V and J ends lost 8 bases and 2 bases, in that order; junction bases with no gene match: 9. This CDR3 has 14 residues. Germline V CDR1 and CDR2: SGHTA, FQGTGA.

The chain is built from TRBV2 and TRBJ1-3; tentatively, D is TRBD1 (6 bases). CDR1 and CDR2 from the germline V gene are SNHLY and FYNNEI. The V and J ends lost 7 bases and 2 bases respectively, with 12 bases between them. This CDR3 is 14 amino acids long. CDR3 in DNA: TGTGCCAGCACAGGGGCTGGGGCTGGAAACACCATATATTTT. Encoded protein: CASTGAGAGNTIYF.

Many counts were recorded for this clonotype. This chain links TRBV6-2 or TRBV6-3 with TRBJ2-7; 15 bases match TRBD2. The CDR3 contains 16 residues. V shed 8 bases, J shed 4 bases, and the junction held 9 bases outside the gene matches. Germline CDR1 reads MNHEY; CDR2 reads SVGEGT. The CDR3 DNA reads TGTGCCAGCCTTGACGGACTAGCGGGAGGGGATTACGAGCAGTACTTC. Encoded protein: CASLDGLAGGDYEQYF.

This clonotype was found many times. The chain has TRBV7-9 and TRBJ2-7; either TRBD1 or TRBD2 may fit D (5 bases each). The germline V gene has CDR1 SEHNR and CDR2 FQNEAQ (reference sequence). V was clipped by 5 bases and J by 0 bases, with 11 bases between them. The CDR3 spans 14 residues. This CDR3 reads CASSLGRISYEQYF. Written as DNA, the CDR3 is TGTGCCAGCAGCCTGGGACGGATCTCCTACGAGCAGTACTTC.

The chain uses TRBV28 and TRBJ2-5, with 8 bases fitting TRBD2. Germline V gene data show CDR1 as MDHEN and CDR2 as SYDVKM. This CDR3 comprises 17 residues. The V and J ends lost 4 bases and 1 base, in that order; junction bases with no gene match: 11. The CDR3, as DNA: TGTGCCAGCAGTTCATCCCAAGCCGGGACTAGCCAAGAGACCCAGTACTTC. Encoded protein: CASSSSQAGTSQETQYF.

As to this clonotype: A much larger clone differs by one base, so this may be a read error. CDR3 DNA: TGCAGCGGGACAGGGAACACCGGGGAGCTGTTTTTT. It translates to CSGTGNTGELFF. This chain joins TRBV29-1 and TRBJ2-2, with 7 bases identical to TRBD1. The V and J ends lost 7 bases and 1 base, in that order; junction bases with no gene match: 0. This CDR3 region has 12 residues. The germline CDR1 and CDR2 sequences are SQVTM and ANQGSEA.